These 9 T cell receptor beta chains originate from one sample sequenced in a study of T cell changes during pregnancy in multiple sclerosis. Assay used: immunoSEQ multiplex PCR; TCRdb lists only in-frame clones, some missing. This sample has 55,000 to 70,000 clones, with approximately 90% found just once. This material consisted of CD4+ T cells from peripheral blood mononuclear cells, taken in the third trimester of pregnancy. These receptors were collected from a female donor with multiple sclerosis, enrolled in a pregnancy study.

V usage is TRBV19 and J usage is TRBJ1-2, with 10 bases lining up with TRBD1. J was trimmed by 5 bases and V by 4 bases; bases with no gene match: 4. The CDR3 contains 14 residues. Germline V lookup: CDR1 LNHDA, CDR2 SQIVND (reference sequence). The CDR3 sequence: CASSRQGAGYGYTF. The CDR3 nucleotides are TGTGCCAGTAGTAGACAGGGGGCCGGGTATGGCTACACCTTC.

The rearrangement links TRBV30 to TRBJ2-7, with D possibly TRBD2 on 7 matching bases. The V end lost 4 bases, the J end lost 6 bases, and 16 bases lay between the germline ends. The length of the CDR3 is 13 residues. The germline V gene encodes CDR1 GTSNPN and CDR2 SVGIG (reference sequence). The CDR3 loop reads CAWNLGGDSEQYF. The CDR3 DNA reads as TGTGCCTGGAATCTAGGGGGGGATTCCGAGCAGTACTTC.

This rearrangement joins TRBV5-1 to TRBJ1-2; no clear D gene. Germline V gives CDR1 SGHRS, CDR2 YFSETQ. This CDR3 contains 16 residues. Trimming removed 0 bases at V and 2 bases at J, with 14 bases between. The CDR3 is CASSLGASPTNYGYTF. The CDR3 nucleotides read TGCGCCAGCAGCTTGGGGGCATCCCCCACGAACTATGGCTACACCTTC.

The genes are TRBV13 and TRBJ1-2; 8 nucleotides match TRBD1. V dropped 5 bases and J dropped 4; count of bases not matched to a gene: 6. This CDR3 is built from 14 residues. From germline, CDR1 is PRHDT and CDR2 FYEKMQ (reference sequence). The CDR3 sequence is CASSPNTGGYGYTF. Here the CDR3 DNA reads TGTGCCAGCAGCCCTAATACAGGGGGCTATGGCTACACCTTC.

J is TRBJ2-1 and V is TRBV7-2, with 8 bases matching TRBD2. The CDR3 covers 16 residues. Trimming cost V 3 bases and J 4 bases; bases outside gene matches: 8. CDR1 and CDR2 from the germline V gene are SGHTA and FQGNSA. The CDR3 spells CASSFKSGSSYNEQFF. The CDR3 nucleotides are TGTGCCAGCAGCTTTAAAAGCGGGAGTTCTTACAATGAGCAGTTCTTC.

The chain uses TRBV27 and TRBJ2-3; 8 nucleotides match TRBD2. The J segment lost 12 bases and the V segment lost 6 bases, leaving 14 bases of the junction unmatched. Germline CDR1 and CDR2: MNHEY and SMNVEV (reference sequence). This CDR3 comprises 14 residues. The CDR3 region has the DNA TGTGCCAGCAGCAATACTTCCGGGACTAGAATTCAGTATTTT. This codes for CASSNTSGTRIQYF.

This rearrangement joins TRBV5-1 to TRBJ2-1; 10 nucleotides line up with TRBD2. J was trimmed by 5 bases and V by 4 bases; bases with no gene match: 18. CDR1 and CDR2 (germline): SGHRS, YFSETQ. The CDR3 is 19 amino acids. For the CDR3, the DNA is TGCGCCAGCAGCGGATTGGGGTTAGCGGGAGGAGTTACCCACAATGAGCAGTTCTTC. Amino acid sequence: CASSGLGLAGGVTHNEQFF.

CDR3 DNA sequence: TGTGCCAGCCGTGGGGGCACCAGGGACTATGGCTACACCTTC. Encoded protein: CASRGGTRDYGYTF. The chain has TRBV19 and TRBJ1-2; perhaps TRBD1 as D (6 bases). CDR3 length equals 14 residues. Germline CDR1 and CDR2: LNHDA and SQIVND (reference sequence). V shed 9 bases and J shed 3 bases, with 17 bases lying between them. The full variable domain, with the rest looked up from reference TRBV19 and TRBJ1-2, is DGGITQSPKYLFRKEGQNVTLSCEQNLNHDAMYWYRQDPGQGLRLIYYSQIVNDFQKGDIAEGYSVSREKKESFPLTVTSAQKNPTAFYLCASRGGTRDYGYTFGSGTRLTVV.

This chain links TRBV5-1 with TRBJ2-7, with 8 bases aligning to TRBD2. The germline V gene encodes CDR1 SGHRS and CDR2 YFSETQ. Unmatched junction bases numbered 18, after V lost 5 bases and J lost 5 bases. There are 17 residues in the CDR3. The CDR3: CASRGDGLAGTFNEQYF. The CDR3 bases are TGCGCCAGCAGAGGGGACGGCTTAGCGGGGACTTTCAACGAGCAGTACTTC.